Here is one T cell receptor beta chain with its context. No antigen is known for it. The method was immunoSEQ multiplex PCR; TCRdb's version includes in-frame clones alone and lacks a portion of them. The sample has approximately 260,000 clones, 80% to 90% seen once. The data belong to a study of cytomegalovirus exposure and HLA in healthy donors. Study conclusions and caveats: Listed as cytomegalovirus-associated were more than 150 TCR beta chains. Clusters of TCRs from the first cohort tended to co-occur in the roughly 120 validation repertoires (as a later analysis found). Whilst most TCR sequences proved rare, a subset of public TCRs occurred across many donors. It was reported that the classifier diagnosed cytomegalovirus status with high specificity and sensitivity in both the original and validation cohorts.

Germline V gene lookup returns CDR1 SQVTM and CDR2 ANQGSEA. The CDR3 contains 14 residues. V shed 6 bases and J 4 bases; nucleotides not matched to a gene: 7. This TCR was sampled from a woman aged 18-30 years in good health and CMV-seronegative. The V gene is TRBV29-1, the J gene TRBJ1-1, with 11 bases lining up with TRBD1. The sequenced sample consisted of PBMCs. The CDR3 coding sequence is TGCAGCGTCGCGGGGACAGGGGGGAGCACTGAAGCTTTCTTT. Protein: CSVAGTGGSTEAFF.